Listed here are 21 T cell receptor beta chains from one sample, sequenced in a study of blood T cell repertoires in COVID-19. The data were produced by immunoSEQ multiplex PCR, yet TCRdb's version contains in-frame clones alone and is incomplete. The data show some 250,000 clones, roughly 89% seen once. Sequencing used PBMCs or T cells enriched from blood (not recorded which). All receptors come from a woman younger than 45 with acute COVID-19.

J is TRBJ2-7 and V is TRBV15; 8 bases are shared with TRBD2. Germline CDR1 LNHNV, CDR2 YYDKDF (reference sequence). J gave up 9 bases and V 0 bases, and 10 bases lay outside the gene matches. The CDR3 contains 15 residues. As DNA, the CDR3 is TGTGCCACCAGCAGAGATCGGGGGGGGCTATTCGTGCAGTACTTC. It encodes CATSRDRGGLFVQYF.

This rearrangement joins TRBV25-1 to TRBJ1-1; D is unresolved. This CDR3 spans 10 amino acids. Trimming removed 8 bases at V and 1 base at J, with 2 bases between. The germline V gene has CDR1 MGHDK and CDR2 SYGVNS. The CDR3 here is CASRNTEAFF. For the CDR3, the DNA is TGTGCCAGCCGGAACACTGAAGCTTTCTTT. Variable domain in full (rest from reference TRBV25-1 and TRBJ1-1): EADIYQTPRYLVIGTGKKITLECSQTMGHDKMYWYQQDPGMELHLIHYSYGVNSTEKGDLSSESTVSRIRTEHFPLTLESARPSHTSQYLCASRNTEAFFGQGTRLTVV.

This clone was recorded only once. The rearrangement uses TRBV19 and TRBJ1-1; D gene unclear. CDR3 length: 17 amino acids. Trimming took off 1 base at V and 1 base at J, with 16 bases between the two ends. Germline V CDR1 and CDR2: LNHDA, SQIVND (reference sequence). CDR3 amino acids: CASSIVGSRGTNTEAFF. The CDR3 DNA reads as TGTGCCAGTAGTATAGTCGGTTCTCGGGGAACGAACACTGAAGCTTTCTTT.

The gene calls are TRBV2 and TRBJ1-5; TRBD1 might be the D (6 bases). V was cut by 7 bases and J by 7 bases, with 20 bases left in between. The germline V gene has CDR1 SNHLY and CDR2 FYNNEI. The CDR3 consists of 15 residues. CDR3 in amino acids: CASKFQQGTGQPQHF. As DNA, the CDR3 is TGTGCCAGCAAATTCCAACAGGGCACTGGCCAGCCCCAGCATTTT.

The rearrangement uses TRBV7-2 and TRBJ1-4; D is unclear. V lost 9 bases and J 0 bases, leaving 8 bases between the germline ends. This CDR3 has 13 amino acids. Germline V gene lookup returns CDR1 SGHTA and CDR2 FQGNSA. CDR3 region: CASGEPTNEKLFF. The CDR3 bases are TGTGCCAGTGGGGAGCCAACTAATGAAAAACTGTTTTTT.

The rearrangement uses TRBV7-9 and TRBJ1-3; no clear D. V dropped 4 bases and J dropped 8 bases, with 18 bases sitting between them. The CDR3 sequence is 15 residues long. The germline CDR1 and CDR2 sequences are SEHNR and FQNEAQ (reference sequence). CDR3 amino acids: CASSSSTTTGDTIYF. The CDR3 DNA sequence: TGTGCCAGCAGCTCTAGCACCACAACCGGAGACACCATATATTTT.

V usage is TRBV14 and J usage is TRBJ2-5; possibly TRBD1 for D (6 bases). The V gene lost 0 bases and the J gene lost 7 bases, with 15 bases spanning the gap. Germline CDR1 reads SGHDN; CDR2 reads FVKESK. This CDR3 region has 15 residues. CDR3 amino acids: CASSQDDRSRGTQYF. The CDR3 DNA sequence: TGTGCCAGCAGCCAAGACGACAGGTCGCGAGGGACCCAGTACTTC.

This rearrangement joins TRBV19 to TRBJ1-1, with D tentatively TRBD1 (5 bases). The ends were cut back, 3 bases at V and 7 bases at J, with 15 bases in the middle. Germline V gene sequence: CDR1 LNHDA, CDR2 SQIVND (reference sequence). This CDR3 contains 14 residues. The CDR3 loop is CASSMLGTHGEAFF. The CDR3 DNA sequence: TGTGCCAGTAGTATGTTAGGGACTCACGGTGAAGCTTTCTTT. Based on the CDR3 plus reference TRBV19 and TRBJ1-1, the full variable domain is DGGITQSPKYLFRKEGQNVTLSCEQNLNHDAMYWYRQDPGQGLRLIYYSQIVNDFQKGDIAEGYSVSREKKESFPLTVTSAQKNPTAFYLCASSMLGTHGEAFFGQGTRLTVV.

This clone was seen just once. The chain couples TRBV13 to TRBJ2-2, with a tentative D call TRBD2 (6 bases). From germline, CDR1 is PRHDT and CDR2 FYEKMQ (reference sequence). Trimming shortened V by 1 base and J by 3 bases, and 18 bases separated the two germline ends. The CDR3 totals 18 residues. CDR3 protein: CASSLVRSGGADTGELFF. CDR3 nucleotides: TGTGCCAGCAGCTTAGTAAGGTCCGGCGGGGCCGACACCGGGGAGCTGTTTTTT. Together with reference TRBV13 and TRBJ2-2, the CDR3 gives the full variable domain: AAGVIQSPRHLIKEKRETATLKCYPIPRHDTVYWYQQGPGQDPQFLISFYEKMQSDKGSIPDRFSAQQFSDYHSELNMSSLELGDSALYFCASSLVRSGGADTGELFFGEGSRLTVL.

The genes are TRBV3-1 (or the pseudogene TRBV3-2) and TRBJ2-7; D perhaps matches TRBD2 (7 bases). Germline CDR1 LGHDT, CDR2 YNNKEL (reference sequence). Trimming took off 5 bases at V and 6 bases at J, with 23 bases between the two ends. The CDR3 totals 16 residues. CDR3 protein: CASSSLGGGAIGEQYF. In nucleotides, the CDR3 is TGTGCCAGCAGCTCTCTAGGGGGAGGGGCCATCGGCGAGCAGTACTTC.

V is TRBV6-5 and J is TRBJ1-1; D perhaps matches TRBD1 (6 bases). Germline CDR1 reads MNHEY; CDR2 reads SVGAGI. The germline V and J ends were trimmed by 9 bases and 7 bases, with 9 bases remaining between them. The CDR3 has 10 amino acids. CDR3 nucleotide sequence: TGTGCCAGTAAGGACAGTGAAGCTTTCTTT. Its protein product is CASKDSEAFF.

The rearrangement uses TRBV24-1 and TRBJ2-7; 10 nucleotides match TRBD2. The germline V gene encodes CDR1 KGHDR and CDR2 SFDVKD. J gave up 7 bases and V 0 bases, and 8 bases lay outside the gene matches. There are 16 residues in the CDR3. The CDR3 protein is CATSDLISGGAVEQYF. The CDR3 DNA is TGTGCCACCAGTGATTTGATCAGCGGGGGGGCGGTGGAGCAGTACTTC.

The chain uses TRBV3-1 (or the pseudogene TRBV3-2) and TRBJ2-5, with D possibly being TRBD2 (6 bases). Per germline, CDR1 LGHDT and CDR2 YNNKEL (reference sequence). The CDR3 has 16 amino acids. V lost 0 bases, J lost 5 bases, and 16 bases lay in between. CDR3 region: CASSQDLGGRSETQYF. The DNA for the CDR3 is TGTGCCAGCAGCCAAGATCTCGGAGGGCGATCGGAGACCCAGTACTTC.

The rearrangement links TRBV19 to TRBJ2-3; D not certain. Per germline, CDR1 LNHDA and CDR2 SQIVND (reference sequence). Trimming pared 5 bases from V and 1 base from J, leaving 4 bases between. The CDR3 is 12 residues long. The CDR3 nucleotides read TGTGCCAGTAGTCCAGGCACAGATACGCAGTATTTT. Residues: CASSPGTDTQYF.

The chain uses TRBV5-1 and TRBJ1-3, with D hard to call. Trimming took 3 bases from V and 0 from J, leaving 7 bases between them. The germline V gene encodes CDR1 SGHRS and CDR2 YFSETQ. There are 14 residues in the CDR3. As DNA, the CDR3 is TGCGCCAGCAGCTCAGCGCTCTCTGGAAACACCATATATTTT. Residues: CASSSALSGNTIYF.

The gene calls are TRBV10-1 and TRBJ2-2, with TRBD1 matching over 8 bases. This CDR3 is built from 17 residues. Trimming at V came to 4 bases and at J to 0 bases, leaving 7 bases not matched to a gene. CDR1 WNHNN and CDR2 SYGVQD come from the germline V gene (reference sequence). The DNA for the CDR3 is TGCGCCAGCAGTGGTGCCTTGGACAGGGCGAACACCGGGGAGCTGTTTTTT. Encoded protein: CASSGALDRANTGELFF.

V and J are TRBV6-5 and TRBJ2-7; 7 bases map to TRBD1. CDR3 length: 14 amino acids. Germline V CDR1 and CDR2: MNHEY, SVGAGI. After removal of 0 bases from V and 5 bases from J, the junction contained 4 bases not matched to a gene. CDR3 coding DNA: TGTGCCAGCAGTTACTCAGGGGGCGCCGACGAGCAGTACTTC. Encoded protein: CASSYSGGADEQYF.

V gene TRBV4-1 combines with J gene TRBJ1-6; 9 bases fit TRBD1. Trimming cost V 2 bases and J 10 bases; bases outside gene matches: 6. The CDR3 length is 15 residues. The germline CDR1 and CDR2 sequences are MGHRA and YSYEKL. The CDR3, as DNA: TGCGCCAGCAGCCAACAGGACAGGGGTAACTCACCCCTCCACTTT. This sequence encodes CASSQQDRGNSPLHF.

This chain uses TRBV5-1 with TRBJ1-1; D not resolved. The germline V gene has CDR1 SGHRS and CDR2 YFSETQ. The CDR3 runs 14 residues. The V and J ends lost 2 bases and 1 base respectively, with 9 bases between them. The CDR3 DNA reads as TGCGCCAGCAGCTTAGGACTGCAGAACACTGAAGCTTTCTTT. Its protein product is CASSLGLQNTEAFF. Complete variable domain (other parts from reference TRBV5-1 and TRBJ1-1): KAGVTQTPRYLIKTRGQQVTLSCSPISGHRSVSWYQQTPGQGLQFLFEYFSETQRNKGNFPGRFSGRQFSNSRSEMNVSTLELGDSALYLCASSLGLQNTEAFFGQGTRLTVV.

J is TRBJ1-1 and V is TRBV10-3; 9 nucleotides match TRBD1. CDR3 size: 15 residues. Germline V gives CDR1 ENHRY, CDR2 SYGVKD. V trimming: 5 bases; J trimming: 5 bases; junction bases outside the gene matches: 9. This CDR3 reads CAISYPDDRGTEAFF. The CDR3 DNA reads as TGTGCCATCAGTTACCCGGACGACAGGGGGACTGAAGCTTTCTTT.

This clone was recorded a few times. J is TRBJ1-6 and V is TRBV5-1, with 7 bases fitting TRBD1. The CDR3 is 17 residues long. V lost 4 bases and J lost 5; bases outside the gene matches: 12. In germline, CDR1 is SGHRS, CDR2 YFSETQ. The CDR3, as DNA: TGCGCCAGCAGCCTCCACCCCGGGACAGCTAATAATTCACCCCTCCACTTT. This encodes CASSLHPGTANNSPLHF.